The rows below give T cell receptor beta chains drawn from one sample of a study of cytomegalovirus exposure and HLA in healthy donors. The protocol was immunoSEQ multiplex PCR, while the TCRdb copy is restricted to in-frame clones and leaves out a portion. The data show fewer than 200,000 clones, with 82% seen just once and less than 2% held by the top ten. The sample consisted of PBMCs. The receptors originated from a male donor in good health and CMV-seronegative. Both conserved end residues are part of each CDR3. D genes are given only for firm matches. The listing skips clone size in some rows; elsewhere it reads once, few, many or a size class.

>TRBV19|16|TRBD2|NA|TRBJ2-1
TGTGCCAGTAGTCCTGACTTGCGGGAGGGCTACAATGAGCAGTTCTTC
CASSPDLREGYNEQFF
>TRBV2|16|NA|NA|TRBJ2-5
TGTGCCAGCAGTGAACAGGGCGGGGGCAGACAAGAGACCCAGTACTTC
CASSEQGGGRQETQYF
>TRBV15|16|NA|NA|TRBJ1-5
TGTGCCACCAGCAGTTCAGGTGGGGGCGGGGGTCAGCCCCAGCATTTT
CATSSSGGGGGQPQHF
>TRBV7-3|14|NA|NA|TRBJ2-6
TGTGCCAGCAGCTTGAGCTCTGGGGCCAACGTCCTGACTTTC
CASSLSSGANVLTF
>TRBV5-1|14|NA|NA|TRBJ2-7
TGCGCCAGCAGCTTGGGACAGAGCTCCTACGAGCAGTACTTC
CASSLGQSSYEQYF
>TRBV10-3|13|NA|NA|TRBJ2-1
TGTGCCATCACCACGGGTCTCCACAATGAGCAGTTCTTC
CAITTGLHNEQFF
>TRBV19|12|NA|NA|TRBJ2-2
TGTGCCAGTAACAGGGACACCGGGGAGCTGTTTTTT
CASNRDTGELFF
>TRBV5-6|13|NA|NA|TRBJ1-1
TGTGCCAGCAGCTTGGGCGCAGGCACTGAAGCTTTCTTT
CASSLGAGTEAFF
>TRBV29-1|14|TRBD1|few|TRBJ1-1
TGCAGCGCGCGGGACAGCACACCGAACACTGAAGCTTTCTTT
CSARDSTPNTEAFF
>TRBV27|16|NA|once|TRBJ1-1
TGTGCCAGCCTAAGGCTAACCCGAGGGTTTAACACTGAAGCTTTCTTT
CASLRLTRGFNTEAFF
>TRBV4-1|14|NA|NA|TRBJ2-1
TGCGCCAGCGCCACACCGAGGGGGAAAGGTGAGCAGTTCTTC
CASATPRGKGEQFF
>TRBV5-6|17|TRBD1|once|TRBJ2-7
TGTGCCAGCAGCTTGGCCAGTTGGCAGGGGGCGCTTTACGAGCAGTACTTC
CASSLASWQGALYEQYF
>TRBV18|16|TRBD1|NA|TRBJ1-5
TGTGCCAGCTCACCCACGCCGGGACAGGGTAATCAGCCCCAGCATTTT
CASSPTPGQGNQPQHF
>TRBV5-4|13|TRBD1|NA|TRBJ1-1
TGTGCCAGCAGCTTGATGACAGGGGTTGAAGCTTTCTTT
CASSLMTGVEAFF
>TRBV5-6|17|TRBD1|NA|TRBJ2-6
TGTGCCAGCAGCTTAGGGACAGTGCTCTCTGGGGCCAACGTCCTGACTTTC
CASSLGTVLSGANVLTF
>TRBV6-6|15|TRBD1|few|TRBJ1-1
TGTGCCAGCAGTTACCGGACAGGGGTGAACACTGAAGCTTTCTTT
CASSYRTGVNTEAFF
>TRBV10-3|13|TRBD1|NA|TRBJ1-5
TGTGCCATCAGCCCACAGGGGGACCAGCCCCAGCATTTT
CAISPQGDQPQHF
>TRBV2|16|NA|NA|TRBJ1-4
TGTGCCAGCAGTGAAGCCGGAGGGATATCAGGGGAAAAACTGTTTTTT
CASSEAGGISGEKLFF
>TRBV28|13|TRBD1|NA|TRBJ1-5
TGTGCCACACGACAGGGAATCAATCAGCCCCAGCATTTT
CATRQGINQPQHF
>TRBV25-1|15|NA|once|TRBJ1-5
TGTGCCAGCAGTCCTCCGGGGTGGGGCAATCAGCCCCAGCATTTT
CASSPPGWGNQPQHF
>TRBV11-2|14|NA|NA|TRBJ2-4
TGTGCCAGCAGCCCTATACAGCAGCAAAACATTCAGTACTTC
CASSPIQQQNIQYF
>TRBV27|15|TRBD1|NA|TRBJ1-3
TGTGCCAGCAGTTTATCGGGACAGGCCCCTCTCACCATATATTTT
CASSLSGQAPLTIYF
>TRBV14|16|TRBD2|few|TRBJ2-1
TGTGCCAGCAGTTACACTAGCGGACAAAACTACAATGAGCAGTTCTTC
CASSYTSGQNYNEQFF
>TRBV2|14|NA|NA|TRBJ1-2
TGTGCCAGGAAGGACAGCGAAGCTAACTATGGCTACACCTTC
CARKDSEANYGYTF
>TRBV29-1|12|TRBD1|NA|TRBJ1-1
TGCAGCGTCGACAGGGTAGGGACTGAAGCTTTCTTT
CSVDRVGTEAFF
>TRBV25-1|16|TRBD1|NA|TRBJ1-2
TGTGCCAGCAGTAGCTCAGGGGGCTTGGTTAACTATGGCTACACCTTC
CASSSSGGLVNYGYTF
>TRBV19|14|NA|NA|TRBJ1-1
TGTGCCAGTAGTATCGGAGGCCCGAACACTGAAGCTTTCTTT
CASSIGGPNTEAFF
>TRBV7-9|15|TRBD1|NA|TRBJ2-2
TGTTCCAGCAGCTTCCCAACAGGGGGGATCGGGGAGCTGTTTTTT
CSSSFPTGGIGELFF
>TRBV2|15|TRBD1|NA|TRBJ1-1
TGTGCCAGCAGAGAACGGGACAGCAAGAACACTGAAGCTTTCTTT
CASRERDSKNTEAFF
>TRBV29-1|12|NA|NA|TRBJ2-7
TGCAGCGTTGTGGGGCAGGGATTGGAGCAGTACTTC
CSVVGQGLEQYF
>TRBV11-2|14|NA|NA|TRBJ2-5
TGTGCCAGCAGCCGAACCTCGACTACGGAGACCCAGTACTTC
CASSRTSTTETQYF
>TRBV11-2|15|NA|few|TRBJ2-1
TGTGCCAGCAGCTTAGATGCGGGATATTACAATGAGCAGTTCTTC
CASSLDAGYYNEQFF
>TRBV6-5|12|NA|few|TRBJ1-6
TGTGCCAGCAGTGTCATAGATTCACCCCTCCACTTT
CASSVIDSPLHF